This TCR beta chain was profiled in a study of T cells in tumors after PD-1 blockade. Some clones are missing from TCRdb's copy, which holds only in-frame ones; the method was immunoSEQ multiplex PCR. The table shows roughly 50,000 clones, with more than 70% occurring only once. The V end was cut by 2 bases, the J end by 1 base, with 11 bases between. The CDR3 sequence is 15 residues long. Germline assignment: CDR1 SGHTA and CDR2 FQGNSA. The specimen comprised PBMCs, sampled before anti-PD-1 treatment. This TCR derives from a human donor with basal cell carcinoma. The gene calls are TRBV7-2 and TRBJ1-2; unclear D gene. In DNA form, the CDR3 reads TGTGCCAGCAGCTTACCCCCATCTAATAACTATGGCTACACCTTC. It encodes CASSLPPSNNYGYTF. The full variable domain, with the rest looked up from reference TRBV7-2 and TRBJ1-2, is GAGVSQSPSNKVTEKGKDVELRCDPISGHTALYWYRQSLGQGLEFLIYFQGNSAPDKSGLPSDRFSAERTGGSVSTLTIQRTQQEDSAVYLCASSLPPSNNYGYTFGSGTRLTVV.